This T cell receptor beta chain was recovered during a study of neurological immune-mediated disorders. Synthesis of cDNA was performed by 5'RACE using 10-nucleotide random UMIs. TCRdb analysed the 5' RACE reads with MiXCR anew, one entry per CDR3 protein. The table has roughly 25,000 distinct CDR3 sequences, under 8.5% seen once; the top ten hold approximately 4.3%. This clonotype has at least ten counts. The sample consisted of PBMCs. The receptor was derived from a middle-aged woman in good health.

This chain's CDR3 is CSVEDRGEKLFF. CDR3 bases: TGCAGCGTTGAAGATCGGGGTGAAAAACTGTTTTTT. The chain joins TRBV29-1 to TRBJ1-4, with D unclear. The ends were cut back, 0 bases at V and 7 bases at J, with 6 bases in the middle. Germline CDR1 is SQVTM and CDR2 is ANQGSEA. The CDR3 covers 12 residues.